These 26 T cell receptor beta chains came from one sample sequenced in a study of cytomegalovirus exposure and HLA in healthy donors. It was with 60 Vbeta and 13 Jbeta primers that the PCR ran. Produced via immunoSEQ multiplex PCR; TCRdb's table is partial and in-frame only. In the table there are more than 90,000 clones, about 70% of which are singletons. The sample consisted of PBMCs. The receptors were gathered from a human donor in good health.

The rearrangement joins TRBV30 to TRBJ1-6, with D possibly TRBD1 on 5 matching bases. Looked up from germline, CDR1 is GTSNPN and CDR2 is SVGIG (reference sequence). Trimming left V 4 bases short and J 7 bases short, with 14 bases between. This CDR3 spans 14 amino acids. The DNA for the CDR3 is TGTGCCTGGAAGCCGGGACTGGGGAATTCACCCCTCCACTTT. Protein sequence: CAWKPGLGNSPLHF.

This chain joins TRBV27 and TRBJ2-7; 7 bases match TRBD1. Germline lookup yields CDR1 MNHEY and CDR2 SMNVEV (reference sequence). This CDR3 comprises 13 residues. V lost 7 bases, J lost 2 bases, and 5 bases stayed unmatched. The CDR3 bases are TGTGCCAGCACGGGACAGCCAGCCTACGAGCAGTACTTC. Amino acids: CASTGQPAYEQYF.

The rearrangement joins TRBV18 to TRBJ2-3, with TRBD2 matching 8 bases. In germline, CDR1 is KGHSH, CDR2 LQKENI. The junction had 7 bases not matched to a gene; V was cut back by 2 bases and J by 3 bases. The CDR3 covers 16 residues. The CDR3 DNA sequence: TGTGCCAGCTCACCAGGGGTTGGCGGGAGGACAGATACGCAGTATTTT. Protein sequence: CASSPGVGGRTDTQYF.

This chain connects TRBV2 to TRBJ2-2; D is perhaps TRBD2 (5 bases). The CDR3 covers 14 residues. Germline lookup yields CDR1 SNHLY and CDR2 FYNNEI. V lost 7 bases to trimming and J lost 7 bases, with 16 bases between them. The DNA of the CDR3 is TGTGCCAGCAACCCGGACTCCCCCAGCGGGGAGCTGTTTTTT. It translates to CASNPDSPSGELFF. The variable domain in full, completed from reference TRBV2 and TRBJ2-2, reads EPEVTQTPSHQVTQMGQEVILRCVPISNHLYFYWYRQILGQKVEFLVSFYNNEISEKSEIFDDQFSVERPDGSNFTLKIRSTKLEDSAMYFCASNPDSPSGELFFGEGSRLTVL.

V gene TRBV6-5 combines with J gene TRBJ2-7; 8 bases are a match to TRBD1. This CDR3 is 14 amino acids long. Germline CDR1 and CDR2: MNHEY and SVGAGI. The V gene end was trimmed by 5 bases and the J gene end by 1 base; junction bases not matched to a gene: 4. The DNA of the CDR3 is TGTGCCAGCAGTCAGGGGGCGGGATCCTACGAGCAGTACTTC. Its protein product is CASSQGAGSYEQYF.

This chain links TRBV30 with TRBJ2-7; possibly TRBD1 for D (5 bases). CDR3 length: 12 amino acids. The germline V gene has CDR1 GTSNPN and CDR2 SVGIG (reference sequence). V dropped 6 bases and J dropped 6 bases, with 15 bases sitting between them. Here the CDR3 DNA reads TGTGCCTGCTGTGGGGCCCTCCGCGAGCAGTACTTC. It codes for CACCGALREQYF.

The rearrangement uses TRBV19 and TRBJ1-1; D is perhaps TRBD1 (6 bases). This CDR3 has 14 amino acids. Per the germline V gene, CDR1 is LNHDA and CDR2 is SQIVND (reference sequence). V was shortened by 7 bases and J by 5 bases, with 17 bases between the two germline ends. The CDR3 protein is CASNAGVEGTEAFF. In DNA, the CDR3 is TGTGCCAGTAACGCAGGGGTAGAGGGAACTGAAGCTTTCTTT. Using reference TRBV19 and TRBJ1-1 for the parts outside the CDR3, the full variable domain is DGGITQSPKYLFRKEGQNVTLSCEQNLNHDAMYWYRQDPGQGLRLIYYSQIVNDFQKGDIAEGYSVSREKKESFPLTVTSAQKNPTAFYLCASNAGVEGTEAFFGQGTRLTVV.

This clone was counted a single time. V usage is TRBV9 and J usage is TRBJ2-5; D may be TRBD2 (5 bases). The DNA end lines up better with TRBJ2-7; the J call may be wrong. Germline V gene lookup returns CDR1 SGDLS and CDR2 YYNGEE. The CDR3 covers 14 residues. Here the CDR3 DNA reads TGTGCCAGCAGCGCACAGACGGACTTCTACGAGCAGTACTTC. Its translation: CASSAQTDFYEQYF.

The chain uses TRBV7-8 and TRBJ2-3; 7 nucleotides align to TRBD2. The germline V gene encodes CDR1 SGHVS and CDR2 FQNEAQ. With 5 bases clipped from V and 3 bases from J, the junction kept 14 bases outside the gene matches. The CDR3 covers 17 residues. CDR3 nucleotides: TGTGCCAGCAGCGCGACTGACGTAGCGGGCCAAACAGATACGCAGTATTTT. This translates into CASSATDVAGQTDTQYF.

The chain employs TRBV6-5 and TRBJ1-3; D is uncertain. In germline, CDR1 is MNHEY, CDR2 SVGAGI. V lost 4 bases and J 5 bases, leaving 12 bases between the germline ends. The length of the CDR3 is 14 residues. The CDR3 sequence: CASSFFGGRNTIYF. Written as DNA, the CDR3 is TGTGCCAGCAGTTTTTTTGGAGGGAGAAACACCATATATTTT.

This clone was detected only a few times. The chain recombines TRBV19 with TRBJ2-2; 8 bases line up with TRBD2. There are 14 residues in the CDR3. In germline, CDR1 is LNHDA, CDR2 SQIVND (reference sequence). The ends lost 7 bases at V and 7 bases at J; junction bases unmatched: 8. The CDR3 coding sequence is TGTGCCAGTAAACAAGCGGGAGAGGTCGGGGAGCTGTTTTTT. Translating it yields CASKQAGEVGELFF.

V and J are TRBV6-5 and TRBJ1-1; no clear D gene. The V end was cut by 6 bases, the J end by 1 base, with 12 bases between. The CDR3 covers 14 residues. The V gene's germline CDR1 is MNHEY and CDR2 SVGAGI. The CDR3 protein is CASSFRRENTEAFF. The CDR3 region has the DNA TGTGCCAGCAGCTTCCGACGGGAGAACACTGAAGCTTTCTTT.

J is TRBJ2-5 and V is TRBV5-8; 10 bases match TRBD2. This CDR3 has 18 residues. Germline V gene data show CDR1 as SGHTS and CDR2 as YDEGEE. Trimming at V came to 1 base and at J to 1 base, leaving 10 bases not matched to a gene. The CDR3 reads CASSLRLGSSGSQETQYF. CDR3 sequence (DNA): TGTGCCAGCAGCTTGCGACTGGGGTCTAGCGGGAGCCAAGAGACCCAGTACTTC.

The chain links TRBV7-8 to TRBJ2-1; D perhaps matches TRBD2 (5 bases). Germline V gene sequence: CDR1 SGHVS, CDR2 FQNEAQ. V was trimmed by 4 bases and J by 9 bases, leaving 10 bases between them. The CDR3 has 12 amino acids. The CDR3, as DNA: TGTGCCAGCAGCTACACTAGGGCTGAGCAGTTCTTC. Protein product: CASSYTRAEQFF.

The chain uses TRBV7-2 and TRBJ1-3; D remains unclear. Germline loops: CDR1 SGHTA, CDR2 FQGNSA. Trimming removed 6 bases at V and 5 bases at J, with 11 bases between. This CDR3 has 13 residues. The CDR3 DNA sequence: TGTGCCAGCAGTGCCCCGGTTCGAAACACCATATATTTT. It is translated as CASSAPVRNTIYF.

The chain links TRBV25-1 to TRBJ2-3, with 11 bases aligning to TRBD2. CDR1 is MGHDK and CDR2 is SYGVNS in the germline V gene. This CDR3 is built from 16 residues. V lost 5 bases, J lost 6 bases, and 10 bases stayed unmatched. CDR3 sequence reads: CASSSLAGGSGDTQYF. Here the CDR3 DNA reads TGTGCCAGCAGTTCTCTAGCGGGGGGTTCGGGGGATACGCAGTATTTT.

This chain connects TRBV5-1 to TRBJ1-1; D may be TRBD1 (5 bases). V lost 2 bases to trimming and J lost 4 bases, with 21 bases between them. CDR1 is SGHRS, CDR2 YFSETQ, per germline. The CDR3 has 17 residues. The DNA for the CDR3 is TGCGCCAGCAGCTTAACTAGCTTATGGGGGGAGAGCACTGAAGCTTTCTTT. It encodes CASSLTSLWGESTEAFF.

The rearrangement joins TRBV6-5 to TRBJ1-3; no reliable D call. The CDR3 has 15 residues. V was trimmed by 7 bases and J by 0 bases, leaving 13 bases between them. CDR1 MNHEY and CDR2 SVGAGI come from the germline V gene. The chain's CDR3 is CASTVGSRSGNTIYF. The CDR3 coding sequence is TGTGCCAGCACGGTCGGGTCTCGCTCTGGAAACACCATATATTTT.

This clone was detected a few times. The rearrangement joins TRBV5-6 to TRBJ2-7, with D possibly being TRBD2 (5 bases). This CDR3 comprises 14 residues. Trimming cost V 6 bases and J 3 bases, with 16 bases left between them. In germline, CDR1 is SGHDT, CDR2 YYEEEE. CDR3: CASIPYGLFYEQYF. The CDR3 DNA sequence: TGTGCCAGCATTCCGTACGGACTTTTCTACGAGCAGTACTTC.

This clone was counted a few times. This chain connects TRBV10-3 to TRBJ1-3, with a tentative D call TRBD1 (6 bases). CDR3 size: 16 residues. The germline CDR1 and CDR2 sequences are ENHRY and SYGVKD. Trimming removed 2 bases from V and 0 bases from J, with 11 bases in between. The CDR3 DNA sequence: TGTGCCATCAGTGAGGGGGGCTTTATCTCTGGAAACACCATATATTTT. This translates into CAISEGGFISGNTIYF.

The J gene is TRBJ1-1, the V gene TRBV6-1, with no clear D. V lost 0 bases, J lost 8 bases, and 16 bases lay in between. The CDR3 runs 15 residues. Per the germline V gene, CDR1 is MNHNS and CDR2 is SASEGT. CDR3 region: CASSEALRGGREAFF. The CDR3 DNA reads as TGTGCCAGCAGTGAAGCGCTTCGGGGTGGGAGGGAAGCTTTCTTT.

The rearrangement uses TRBV6-1 and TRBJ1-5, with a tentative D call TRBD1 (5 bases). This CDR3 contains 14 residues. Germline V gene lookup returns CDR1 MNHNS and CDR2 SASEGT. V was pared by 6 bases and J by 7 bases, with 16 bases between. In nucleotides, the CDR3 is TGTGCCAGCAGCGCCTCATCCCAGGGCCAGCCCCAGCATTTT. Amino acids: CASSASSQGQPQHF.

The rearrangement uses TRBV5-1 and TRBJ2-5; D possibly corresponds to TRBD2 (5 bases). The germline CDR1 and CDR2 sequences are SGHRS and YFSETQ. This CDR3 is 15 amino acids long. Trimming took off 4 bases at V and 5 bases at J, with 18 bases between the two ends. CDR3 loop: CASSTTSGILETQYF. CDR3 nucleotides: TGCGCCAGCAGCACTACGAGCGGAATTTTGGAGACCCAGTACTTC.

This clone turned up a few times. The J gene is TRBJ1-6, the V gene TRBV7-8; TRBD1 might be the D (6 bases). Germline CDR1 is SGHVS and CDR2 is FQNEAQ. The V end lost 1 base, the J end lost 7 bases, and 14 bases lay between the germline ends. This CDR3 spans 16 amino acids. The CDR3 sequence: CASSLDAGQLNSPLHF. The CDR3 nucleotides are TGTGCCAGCAGCTTAGACGCAGGACAGCTAAATTCACCCCTCCACTTT.

The chain joins TRBV11-2 to TRBJ1-2, with D tentatively TRBD1 (6 bases). Germline V gene lookup returns CDR1 SGHAT and CDR2 FQNNGV. V was trimmed by 3 bases and J by 6 bases, leaving 14 bases between them. This CDR3 contains 14 residues. The CDR3 DNA sequence: TGTGCCAGCAGCTTTGGGGCAGGGGCGGATGGCTACACCTTC. Translation: CASSFGAGADGYTF.

J is TRBJ1-5 and V is TRBV5-6; TRBD1 matches 8 bases. CDR1 is SGHDT, CDR2 YYEEEE, per germline. Trimming cost V 2 bases and J 9 bases; bases outside gene matches: 7. The CDR3 is made up of 14 amino acids. Written as DNA, the CDR3 is TGTGCCAGCAGCTTAACAGGGGGTTCGGGGCCCCAGCATTTT. This translates into CASSLTGGSGPQHF.